There are a few counts of the clone carrying this T cell receptor (beta chain). This sample is drawn from a study of blood T cells in healthy people across ages. The V end lost 0 bases, the J end lost 11 bases, and 9 bases lay between the germline ends. This CDR3 is 12 amino acids long. From germline, CDR1 is MNHNS and CDR2 SASEGT. A J-beta primer mix and a sample-barcoded 5' primer were used in a second PCR of about 7 to 11 cycles. TCRdb redid the calling of the 5' RACE reads with MiXCR, one entry per CDR3 protein. This sample carries around 1,100,000 distinct CDR3 sequences, under 40% of them seen once, and the ten largest clones take around 14%.

The TCR comes from a man aged 18 to 30 in good health. The chain uses TRBV6-1 and TRBJ2-3, with TRBD1 as a possible D gene (6 bases). Sequenced material: blood. In DNA, the CDR3 is TGTGCCAGCAGTGAAGCTGACAGGAAGCAGTATTTT. This sequence encodes CASSEADRKQYF.